This T cell receptor (beta chain) was sequenced for a study of T cell responses to AZD1222 COVID-19 vaccine. Of note for this clone: No antigen is known for it.

Clones were sequenced by immunoSEQ multiplex PCR, and TCRdb holds only the in-frame ones, with some missing. The data hold 90,000 to 150,000 clones, with 80% to 90% observed a single time. Study-level results: Nearly half of spike-specific TCRs reportedly target variant regions that are unmutated in the B.1.351 and B.1.1.7 variants.

This CDR3 has 16 residues. Germline trimming cut 1 base from V and 0 bases from J; bases unmatched to any gene: 4. Per germline, CDR1 SGHRS and CDR2 YFSETQ. This clonotype originated in an adult in good health. This sample comprised peripheral blood, obtained on day 0 of AZD1222 vaccination. The chain employs TRBV5-1 and TRBJ2-1; 7 nucleotides agree with TRBD2. The chain's CDR3 is CASSLRPSGSYNEQFF. The CDR3 coding sequence is TGCGCCAGCAGCTTGCGCCCTAGCGGCTCCTACAATGAGCAGTTCTTC.